The sequence of this TCR beta chain was determined in a study of blood T cell repertoires in COVID-19. Across the whole study: Acute and convalescent COVID-19 samples came from the United States, Italy and Spain. PBMCs, B-cell-depleted T cells, or T cells were the source of the cDNA or gDNA that made up the material.

Under the authors' procedure: Reference gene primer amplification gave estimated nucleated cell counts. Measured with immunoSEQ multiplex PCR; TCRdb has only the in-frame clones, and not every one. From that table come the V and J calls and clone size; the DNA was used to work out D and trimming. Among approximately 85,000 clones listed, 90% were seen once. The V gene end was trimmed by 5 bases and the J gene end by 7 bases; junction bases not matched to a gene: 7. This CDR3 is 15 amino acids long. Germline-derived CDR1 and CDR2 are SGHAT and FQNNGV. The clonotype comes from an elderly woman with active or convalescent COVID-19. The gene calls are TRBV11-2 and TRBJ2-2, with 10 bases fitting TRBD1. The sample consisted of peripheral blood. In DNA form, the CDR3 reads TGTGCCAGCAGCCGAGACAGGGGGCAAATCGGGGAGCTGTTTTTT. Translated: CASSRDRGQIGELFF.